This T cell receptor beta chain was sequenced during a study of T cells in Graves' hyperthyroidism and ophthalmopathy. The source material, RNA transcripts, was used to amplify TCR beta CDR3 regions. The HTBI primer set was used in a first-round RT-PCR of the TCR CDR3. MiXCR, applied by TCRdb to the multiplex PCR reads, yields one record per CDR3 protein. This table has some 180,000 distinct CDR3 sequences, over 15% appearing once. This CDR3 region has 17 residues. V was pared by 4 bases and J by 3 bases, with 14 bases of the junction left unmatched. The V gene's germline CDR1 is SGDLS and CDR2 YYNGEE. This clonotype was found many times.

The chain uses TRBV9 and TRBJ1-1, with 8 bases lining up with TRBD1. Sequencing used blood. This TCR was sampled from a woman between 45 and 65 years old with Graves' hyperthyroidism. The CDR3 nucleotides are TGTGCCAGCAGCCCAGGTCAGGGGGCTAATGGGGACACTGAAGCTTTCTTT. This codes for CASSPGQGANGDTEAFF. The variable domain in full, completed from reference TRBV9 and TRBJ1-1, reads DSGVTQTPKHLITATGQRVTLRCSPRSGDLSVYWYQQSLDQGLQFLIQYYNGEERAKGNILERFSAQQFPDLHSELNLSSLELGDSALYFCASSPGQGANGDTEAFFGQGTRLTVV.